The 18 T cell receptor beta chains reported below all come from one sample, sequenced in a study of blood T cells in healthy people across ages. PCR was performed a second time for about 7 to 11 cycles using a sample-barcoded 5' primer and a J-beta primer mix. MiXCR, applied by TCRdb to the 5' RACE reads, yields one record per CDR3 protein. The repertoire holds 550,000 to 700,000 distinct CDR3 sequences, with 25% to 30% as singletons. The sequencing sample was made of blood. The receptors here all came from a woman aged 70-85 years in good health.

The CDR3 nucleotides read TGTGCCAGCAGCTTATTCCCCCACGAGCAGTACTTC. It is translated as CASSLFPHEQYF. The genes are TRBV7-2 and TRBJ2-5; D is uncertain. The DNA end is a closer match to TRBJ2-7, so the J assignment may be wrong. Germline lookup yields CDR1 SGHTA and CDR2 FQGNSA. CDR3 length: 12 amino acids.

The V and J genes are TRBV7-2 and TRBJ2-3, with TRBD2 matching 15 bases. This CDR3 region has 18 residues. The J segment lost 4 bases and the V segment lost 5 bases, leaving 10 bases of the junction unmatched. CDR1 is SGHTA, CDR2 FQGNSA, per germline. The DNA for the CDR3 is TGTGCCAGCAGCCCCCGGACTAGCGGGGGGGGTTGGGCAGATACGCAGTATTTT. It is translated as CASSPRTSGGGWADTQYF.

The J gene is TRBJ1-3, the V gene TRBV4-3; perhaps TRBD1 as D (5 bases). V dropped 0 bases and J dropped 0 bases, with 18 bases sitting between them. The CDR3 contains 19 residues. Germline values: CDR1 LGHNA, CDR2 YSLEER. The CDR3 loop reads CASSQEAPWGPSSGNTIYF. The CDR3 DNA is TGCGCCAGCAGCCAAGAGGCCCCGTGGGGCCCATCCTCTGGAAACACCATATATTTT.

This clonotype was seen a few times. This sequence joins TRBV30 and TRBJ2-2; no reliable D call. Germline V gene data show CDR1 as GTSNPN and CDR2 as SVGIG (reference sequence). The length of the CDR3 is 13 residues. The V end lost 0 bases, the J end lost 5 bases, and 7 bases lay between the germline ends. The chain's CDR3 is CAWSVSPTGELFF. Here the CDR3 DNA reads TGTGCCTGGAGTGTATCCCCGACCGGGGAGCTGTTTTTT.

This clonotype has a handful of counts. The junction departs from the called germline gene at one end, perhaps through a read error. The chain has TRBV3-1 and TRBJ1-1; TRBD1 agrees at 11 bases. The CDR3 runs 13 residues. The germline V gene has CDR1 LGHDT and CDR2 YNNKEL (reference sequence). CDR3 protein: CASSLGQGADAFF. CDR3 DNA: TGTGCCAGCAGCCTTGGACAGGGGGCTGATGCTTTCTTT.

The V call is TRBV2, the J call TRBJ2-1; tentative D call: TRBD1 (6 bases). Germline V gene lookup returns CDR1 SNHLY and CDR2 FYNNEI. The CDR3 sequence is 15 residues long. V was trimmed by 6 bases and J by 6 bases, leaving 18 bases between them. This chain's CDR3 is CASRDGWGQGNEQFF. CDR3 sequence (DNA): TGTGCCAGCAGGGACGGATGGGGGCAGGGCAATGAGCAGTTCTTC.

V usage is TRBV7-8 and J usage is TRBJ1-6; D not certain. Germline CDR1 and CDR2: SGHVS and FQNEAQ. The CDR3 sequence is 14 residues long. The V and J ends lost 1 base and 9 bases respectively, with 10 bases between them. CDR3 sequence reads: CASSLEVAVSPLHF. The CDR3 coding sequence is TGTGCCAGCAGCTTAGAGGTGGCAGTTTCACCCCTCCACTTT. Together with reference TRBV7-8 and TRBJ1-6, the CDR3 gives the full variable domain: GAGVSQSPRYKVAKRGQDVALRCDPISGHVSLFWYQQALGQGPEFLTYFQNEAQLDKSGLPSDRFFAERPEGSVSTLKIQRTQQEDSAVYLCASSLEVAVSPLHFGNGTRLTVT.

V usage is TRBV2 and J usage is TRBJ2-3; 9 nucleotides match TRBD1. The CDR3 length is 15 residues. Per germline, CDR1 SNHLY and CDR2 FYNNEI. With V trimmed by 6 bases and J by 1 base, 5 bases remained unmatched. The CDR3 region is CASSARQGGTDTQYF. Written as DNA, the CDR3 is TGTGCCAGCAGCGCGCGACAGGGGGGCACAGATACGCAGTATTTT.

The chain couples TRBV29-1 to TRBJ2-2, with D perhaps assigned TRBD1 or TRBD2 (6 bases each). Trimming took 4 bases from V and 1 from J, leaving 13 bases between them. This CDR3 comprises 15 residues. CDR1 and CDR2 (germline): SQVTM, ANQGSEA. This CDR3 reads CSVVWGAMNTGELFF. In DNA form, the CDR3 reads TGCAGCGTTGTATGGGGGGCGATGAACACCGGGGAGCTGTTTTTT.

The genes are TRBV18 and TRBJ1-2; no definite D call. V was cut by 6 bases and J by 8 bases, with 19 bases left in between. Germline values: CDR1 KGHSH, CDR2 LQKENI. This CDR3 comprises 14 residues. The CDR3 bases are TGTGCCAGCTCCTTTGGGGTGTCAAGAAAGGGCTACACCTTC. Protein sequence: CASSFGVSRKGYTF.

The chain uses TRBV7-3 and TRBJ2-5; TRBD1 aligns across 8 bases. The last part of the DNA fits TRBJ2-7 better; the J call may be wrong. The CDR3 spans 13 residues. CDR1 is SGHTA and CDR2 is FQGTGA in the germline V gene. The CDR3 bases are TGTGCCAGCAGCTCGGACAGGGATCACGAGCAGTACTTC. Protein: CASSSDRDHEQYF.

As regards this clonotype: The CDR3 ends on some other residue instead of the conserved phenylalanine or tryptophan, so this is likely a read error. The chain couples TRBV12-3 or TRBV12-4 to TRBJ2-1, with 7 bases that match TRBD1. The length of the CDR3 is 15 residues. V lost 6 bases to trimming and J lost 6 bases; unmatched junction nucleotides: 11. CDR3 residues: CASSSNRDRLNEQFL. The DNA for the CDR3 is TGTGCCAGCAGCTCGAACCGGGACAGACTCAATGAGCAGTTCCTC.

This chain uses TRBV5-1 with TRBJ1-1; D possibly corresponds to TRBD1 (5 bases). The CDR3 is 16 amino acids. Per the germline V gene, CDR1 is SGHRS and CDR2 is YFSETQ. Trimming removed 2 bases at V and 3 bases at J, with 17 bases between. Written as DNA, the CDR3 is TGCGCCAGCAGCTTTAGGGCAGGGCGAGCAGACACTGAAGCTTTCTTT. This translates into CASSFRAGRADTEAFF.

The chain recombines TRBV6-2 or TRBV6-3 with TRBJ1-3; D gene ambiguous. CDR1 and CDR2 (germline): MNHEY, SVGEGT. V was cut by 7 bases and J by 3 bases, with 10 bases left in between. The CDR3 loop spans 13 amino acids. This chain's CDR3 is CASTAAGGNTIYF. In nucleotides, the CDR3 is TGTGCCAGCACCGCAGCGGGTGGAAACACCATATATTTT.

The chain employs TRBV6-5 and TRBJ1-2; possible D gene TRBD1, 5 bases. This CDR3 has 16 amino acids. V lost 7 bases and J 2 bases, leaving 20 bases between the germline ends. Germline values: CDR1 MNHEY, CDR2 SVGAGI. The CDR3 spells CASTSYGTGKNYGYTF. The CDR3 bases are TGTGCCAGCACCTCATACGGGACGGGGAAAAACTATGGCTACACCTTC.

This clonotype appeared once. The chain is built from TRBV25-1 and TRBJ2-5, with 10 bases aligning to TRBD1. The V segment lost 10 bases and the J segment 5 bases; nucleotides outside the gene matches: 7. Germline V lookup: CDR1 MGHDK, CDR2 SYGVNS. This CDR3 region has 13 residues. CDR3 residues: CAIVGTGEETQYF. In DNA, the CDR3 is TGTGCCATCGTCGGGACAGGGGAGGAGACCCAGTACTTC.

The genes are TRBV7-2 and TRBJ2-2, with D possibly being TRBD2 (5 bases). V dropped 2 bases and J dropped 2 bases, with 9 bases sitting between them. Germline V CDR1 and CDR2: SGHTA, FQGNSA. CDR3 length: 15 residues. The CDR3, as DNA: TGTGCCAGCAGCTTATCGCGGGCAAACACCGGGGAGCTGTTTTTT. As protein: CASSLSRANTGELFF.

V is TRBV12-3 or TRBV12-4 and J is TRBJ2-1, with unresolved D. Trimming pared 0 bases from V and 4 bases from J, leaving 10 bases between. This CDR3 spans 15 amino acids. The CDR3 region is CASSLAPQSYNEQFF. The CDR3 DNA reads as TGTGCCAGCAGTTTAGCCCCACAGTCGTACAATGAGCAGTTCTTC.